This is a list of T cell receptor beta chains from one sample in a study of shared clonotypes between healthy human individuals. The method was immunoSEQ multiplex PCR; TCRdb's version includes in-frame clones alone and lacks a portion of them. The repertoire holds just under 95,000 clones, 68% seen once, with roughly 49% in the top ten. The sample was memory CD8+ T cells sorted from blood. Every receptor here comes from a man aged 25 to 45 in good health. Each CDR3 is given with its conserved first and last residue. The D gene is left open where the match is weak. Only part of the rows carry a size: once, few, many, or a class if the clone is expanded.

j_call | clone_size | v_call | d_call | cdr3_nt | cdr3_aa
TRBJ2-1 | NA | TRBV9 | NA | TGTGCCAGCAGCGTAGAGGGTTTTAGCTCCTACAATGAGCAGTTCTTC | CASSVEGFSSYNEQFF
TRBJ1-5 | NA | TRBV2 | NA | TGTGCCAGCACCGGGAGCAATCAGCCCCAGCATTTT | CASTGSNQPQHF
TRBJ2-3 | NA | TRBV11-3 | NA | TGTGCCAGCAGCTTAGGAGGGATGAGCACAGATACGCAGTATTTT | CASSLGGMSTDTQYF
TRBJ2-2 | NA | TRBV25-1 | TRBD1 | TGTGCCAGCAGTGAATGGGGGCAGGGGGACACCGGGGAGCTGTTTTTT | CASSEWGQGDTGELFF
TRBJ2-7 | NA | TRBV28 | NA | TGTGCCAGCCTTTCAAGGACCCATATAAGCGGCGGGCAGTACTTC | CASLSRTHISGGQYF
TRBJ2-7 | few | TRBV6-5 | TRBD1 | TGTGCCAGCAGTTACGGGACAGGGGGATACGAGCAGTACTTC | CASSYGTGGYEQYF
TRBJ2-3 | few | TRBV6-4 | NA | TGTGCCAGCACAAAATCCGGGGGCACCTCAGATACGCAGTATTTT | CASTKSGGTSDTQYF
TRBJ2-2 | few | TRBV6-5 | TRBD1 | TGTGCCAGCAGTTACCTGGGACAGCTGAACACCGGGGAGCTGTTTTTT | CASSYLGQLNTGELFF
TRBJ2-2 | NA | TRBV19 | TRBD1 | TGTGCCAGTAACACAGCAGGGGGCGGGGAGCTGTTTTTT | CASNTAGGGELFF
TRBJ2-7 | many | TRBV6-1 | NA | TGTGCCAGCAGTTTCGTCTCCTACGAGCAGTACTTC | CASSFVSYEQYF
TRBJ1-5 | NA | TRBV19 | NA | TGTGCCACCAAACAGGGTCCCCTAATCAATCAGCCCCAGCATTTT | CATKQGPLINQPQHF
TRBJ2-5 | NA | TRBV28 | NA | TGTGCCAGCACCAACCAAGAGACCCAGTACTTC | CASTNQETQYF
TRBJ2-2 | many | TRBV28 | TRBD2 | TGTGCCAGCAGTTTATTAGCGGGAGAAACCGGGGAGCTGTTTTTT | CASSLLAGETGELFF
TRBJ2-7 | NA | TRBV7-8 | NA | TGTGCCAGCAGCCCGTCGCGTCGGGGATCCTACGAGCAGTACTTC | CASSPSRRGSYEQYF
TRBJ2-5 | NA | TRBV4-3 | TRBD1 | TGCGCCAGCAGCCAAGATATGACAGGGGGGGAGACCCAGTACTTC | CASSQDMTGGETQYF
TRBJ2-2 | NA | TRBV7-9 | NA | TGTGCCAGCAGCCATGAGGGTGCCGGGGAGCTGTTTTTT | CASSHEGAGELFF
TRBJ2-7 | few | TRBV7-2 | TRBD2 | TGTGCCAGCAGCTTAAACGGGGGGTCCCCTAACGAGCAGTACTTC | CASSLNGGSPNEQYF
TRBJ1-2 | NA | TRBV6-1 | NA | TGTGCCAGCAGTGTTTACACCTTC | CASSVYTF
TRBJ2-1 | NA | TRBV4-3 | TRBD2 | TGCGCCAGCAGCCAAGAAGGATGGGAGGGTGAGCAGTTCTTC | CASSQEGWEGEQFF
TRBJ2-7 | NA | TRBV27 | NA | TGTGCCAGCAGGAGAGGGACTGCCCTACCGGGCTACGAGCAGTACTTC | CASRRGTALPGYEQYF
TRBJ2-5 | few | TRBV7-9 | TRBD2 | TGTGCCAGCACCCCGTCGGCGGGAGATGGGACCCAGTACTTC | CASTPSAGDGTQYF
TRBJ1-5 | many | TRBV19 | TRBD1 | TGTGCCAGTAGTATAAGGACAGGGGGCGTCCAGCCCCAGCATTTT | CASSIRTGGVQPQHF
TRBJ1-2 | NA | TRBV2 | NA | TGTGCCAGCACGTTCGGGGGCTTGGGCGGCTACACCTTC | CASTFGGLGGYTF
TRBJ1-5 | NA | TRBV28 | NA | TGTGCCAGCAGTTCAGGAATCTCTACCTATTATAGCAATCAGCCCCAGCATTTT | CASSSGISTYYSNQPQHF
TRBJ2-7 | NA | TRBV27 | NA | TGTGCCAGCAGTTTATCGAGCGGGCTCTACGAGCAGTACTTC | CASSLSSGLYEQYF
TRBJ2-5 | NA | TRBV4-3 | NA | TGCGCCAGCAGCCTACAATTTGGGAAGACCCAGTACTTC | CASSLQFGKTQYF
TRBJ2-2 | NA | TRBV19 | TRBD1 | TGTGCCAGTAGGGACAGGGGAAAACGCCCCGGGGAGCTGTTTTTT | CASRDRGKRPGELFF
TRBJ1-2 | many | TRBV28 | NA | TGTGCCAGCAGACCAGGGTCTGGCTATGGCTACACCTTC | CASRPGSGYGYTF
TRBJ1-2 | NA | TRBV7-9 | NA | TGTGCCAGCAGCTTAGTAGGGGGGGCGTATGGCTACACCTTC | CASSLVGGAYGYTF
TRBJ2-1 | NA | TRBV12-2 | NA | TGTGCCAGCAGCGTAACGATGGGGAATGAGCAGTTCTTC | CASSVTMGNEQFF
TRBJ2-2 | NA | TRBV4-1 | TRBD2 | TGCGCCAGCAGCAATAGCGGGACCAACACCGGGGAGCTGTTTTTT | CASSNSGTNTGELFF
TRBJ2-7 | NA | TRBV5-4 | TRBD2 | TGTGCCAGCAGGGAGGGACTAGCGGGAGGGACCGGCTACGAGCAGTACTTC | CASREGLAGGTGYEQYF
TRBJ1-1 | NA | TRBV27 | NA | TGTGCCAGCAGCCCCGGGGCGTTTCGGAACACTGAAGCTTTCTTT | CASSPGAFRNTEAFF
TRBJ2-5 | NA | TRBV29-1 | NA | TGCAGCGTTGAAGATGTGAAGGGAAGGGGGCAAGAGACCCAGTACTTC | CSVEDVKGRGQETQYF
TRBJ2-3 | few | TRBV7-6 | NA | TGTGCCAGCAGCCCCTACACAGATACGCAGTATTTT | CASSPYTDTQYF
TRBJ1-1 | many | TRBV27 | NA | TGTGCCAGCAGCCTCACATCGAACACTGAAGCTTTCTTT | CASSLTSNTEAFF
TRBJ2-1 | NA | TRBV6-6 | NA | TGTGCCAGCAGTTACCGGGAGAACAATGAGCAGTTCTTC | CASSYRENNEQFF
TRBJ2-4 | few | TRBV14 | TRBD1 | TGTGCCAGCAGACAGACAGGGGAGGACATTCAGTACTTC | CASRQTGEDIQYF
TRBJ2-2 | few | TRBV28 | NA | TGTGCCAGCAGTTCTAATGGGCTTAGGGAGCTGTTTTTT | CASSSNGLRELFF
TRBJ2-7 | once | TRBV6-1 | NA | TGTGCCAGCAGTGAATCGCTGAGCTCCTACGAGCAGTACTTC | CASSESLSSYEQYF
TRBJ2-7 | few | TRBV29-1 | TRBD2 | TGCAGCGCCCGACTAGCGTCGTACGAGCAGTACTTC | CSARLASYEQYF